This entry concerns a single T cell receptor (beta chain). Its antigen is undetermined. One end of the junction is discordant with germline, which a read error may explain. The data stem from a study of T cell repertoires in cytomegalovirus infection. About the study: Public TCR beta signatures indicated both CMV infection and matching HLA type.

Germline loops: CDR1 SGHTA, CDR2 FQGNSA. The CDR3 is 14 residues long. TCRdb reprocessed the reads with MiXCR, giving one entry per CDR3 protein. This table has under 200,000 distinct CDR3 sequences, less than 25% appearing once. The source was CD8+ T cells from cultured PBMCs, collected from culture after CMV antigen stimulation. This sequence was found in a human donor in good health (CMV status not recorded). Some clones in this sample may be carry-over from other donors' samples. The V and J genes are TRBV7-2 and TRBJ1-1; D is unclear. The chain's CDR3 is CASSLRWDNSEAFF. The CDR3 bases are TGTGCCAGCAGCTTGAGGTGGGATAACAGTGAAGCTTTCTTT.